These 12 T cell receptor beta chains came from one sample sequenced in a study of beta chain features in type 1 diabetes. The sequenced template was cDNA made from the entire isolated RNA. The assay was immunoSEQ multiplex PCR, and TCRdb's table has in-frame clones only and misses some. Here the sample spans some 160,000 clones, less than 9.5% being singletons. The sequencing sample was made of central memory CD4+ T cells from blood. These receptors were collected from a woman aged 18-30 years in good health.

This sequence joins TRBV11-2 and TRBJ2-5; 7 nucleotides align to TRBD2. The junction had 5 bases not matched to a gene; V was cut back by 2 bases and J by 2 bases. This CDR3 is 15 amino acids long. Germline values: CDR1 SGHAT, CDR2 FQNNGV. CDR3 sequence: CASSLRWGGQETQYF. The CDR3 DNA reads as TGTGCCAGCAGCTTAAGGTGGGGGGGACAAGAGACCCAGTACTTC.

This clone was counted between two and nine times. The CDR3 coding sequence is TGTGCCAGCTCACTTAGCTTCTCCCCGGGACAGGGTGAGACGGGCTATGGCTACACCTTC. This translates into CASSLSFSPGQGETGYGYTF. The chain joins TRBV18 to TRBJ1-2; 9 bases match TRBD1. The CDR3 has 20 residues. CDR1 and CDR2 (germline): KGHSH, LQKENI. With 4 bases clipped from V and 4 bases from J, the junction kept 22 bases outside the gene matches.

This clone was counted between two and nine times. J is TRBJ1-2 and V is TRBV7-9, with a possible D match to TRBD1 (6 bases). Germline V CDR1 and CDR2: SEHNR, FQNEAQ (reference sequence). V was cut by 2 bases and J by 2 bases, with 9 bases left in between. The CDR3 runs to 14 residues. The CDR3 here is CASSLSQGNYGYTF. Here the CDR3 DNA reads TGTGCCAGCAGCTTATCCCAGGGGAACTATGGCTACACCTTC. Complete variable domain (other parts from reference TRBV7-9 and TRBJ1-2): DTGVSQNPRHKITKRGQNVTFRCDPISEHNRLYWYRQTLGQGPEFLTYFQNEAQLEKSRLLSDRFSAERPKGSFSTLEIQRTEQGDSAMYLCASSLSQGNYGYTFGSGTRLTVV.

This sequence joins TRBV6-5 and TRBJ2-5, with a possible D match to TRBD1 (6 bases). The V and J ends lost 6 bases and 3 bases respectively, with 14 bases between them. This CDR3 spans 14 amino acids. Germline V gives CDR1 MNHEY, CDR2 SVGAGI. CDR3 amino acids: CASRSDSRKETQYF. CDR3 coding DNA: TGTGCCAGCAGATCGGACAGTAGGAAAGAGACCCAGTACTTC.

V gene TRBV18 combines with J gene TRBJ2-3, with D possibly being TRBD2 (5 bases). CDR3 length: 16 residues. Deletions cut 5 bases from V and 0 bases from J, with 15 bases between. In germline, CDR1 is KGHSH, CDR2 LQKENI. The CDR3 coding sequence is TGTGCCAGCTCAGGTTTTTGGGAGACTAGCACAGATACGCAGTATTTT. Its protein is CASSGFWETSTDTQYF.

V usage is TRBV19 and J usage is TRBJ2-2, with 7 nucleotides matching TRBD2. CDR1 is LNHDA and CDR2 is SQIVND in the germline V gene (reference sequence). The CDR3 has 15 amino acids. Germline trimming cut 5 bases from V and 3 bases from J; bases unmatched to any gene: 6. The CDR3 sequence: CASSRASGYTGELFF. CDR3 DNA: TGTGCCAGTAGTCGCGCTAGCGGCTACACCGGGGAGCTGTTTTTT.

The chain links TRBV18 to TRBJ1-2; D gene unclear. The V end lost 3 bases, the J end lost 8 bases, and 13 bases lay between the germline ends. Germline V CDR1 and CDR2: KGHSH, LQKENI. The CDR3 extends over 13 amino acids. This CDR3 reads CASSPSPLEGYTF. The CDR3 bases are TGTGCCAGCTCACCGAGCCCCCTTGAAGGCTACACCTTC. Full variable domain (missing parts from reference TRBV18 and TRBJ1-2): NAGVMQNPRHLVRRRGQEARLRCSPMKGHSHVYWYRQLPEEGLKFMVYLQKENIIDESGMPKERFSAEFPKEGPSILRIQQVVRGDSAAYFCASSPSPLEGYTFGSGTRLTVV.

The rearrangement uses TRBV11-2 and TRBJ2-2; perhaps TRBD2 as D (6 bases). The germline gives CDR1 SGHAT, CDR2 FQNNGV. Between the trimmed V and J ends, which lost 4 bases and 7 bases, there was a span of 19 bases. The CDR3 sequence is 16 residues long. The CDR3 is CASSSSSGQGLGELFF. CDR3 sequence (DNA): TGTGCCAGCAGCTCGTCGTCTGGGCAGGGACTCGGGGAGCTGTTTTTT.

In this sample, this clone turned up a few times. V usage is TRBV11-2 and J usage is TRBJ1-3, with D unclear. V was cut by 0 bases and J by 9 bases, with 9 bases left in between. Germline loops: CDR1 SGHAT, CDR2 FQNNGV. The CDR3 has 13 amino acids. CDR3 residues: CASSLESRGTIYF. The CDR3 DNA reads TGTGCCAGCAGCTTAGAGTCCAGAGGCACCATATATTTT. The full variable domain, with the rest looked up from reference TRBV11-2 and TRBJ1-3, is EAGVAQSPRYKIIEKRQSVAFWCNPISGHATLYWYQQILGQGPKLLIQFQNNGVVDDSQLPKDRFSAERLKGVDSTLKIQPAKLEDSAVYLCASSLESRGTIYFGEGSWLTVV.

V gene TRBV5-4 combines with J gene TRBJ1-3; D remains ambiguous. Germline CDR1 SGHNT, CDR2 YYREEE (reference sequence). V lost 4 bases to trimming and J lost 0 bases, with 14 bases between them. This CDR3 comprises 16 residues. The chain's CDR3 is CASSPGGISSGNTIYF. As DNA, the CDR3 is TGTGCCAGCAGCCCGGGAGGGATAAGCTCTGGAAACACCATATATTTT.

The chain uses TRBV7-3 and TRBJ2-5, with 11 bases aligning to TRBD1. J was trimmed by 5 bases and V by 5 bases; bases with no gene match: 7. Germline values: CDR1 SGHTA, CDR2 FQGTGA. CDR3 size: 15 residues. The CDR3 is CASSPRGQGAETQYF. The CDR3, as DNA: TGTGCCAGCAGCCCGAGAGGACAGGGGGCGGAGACCCAGTACTTC. Together with reference TRBV7-3 and TRBJ2-5, the CDR3 gives the full variable domain: GAGVSQTPSNKVTEKGKYVELRCDPISGHTALYWYRQSLGQGPEFLIYFQGTGAADDSGLPNDRFFAVRPEGSVSTLKIQRTERGDSAVYLCASSPRGQGAETQYFGPGTRLLVL.

J is TRBJ2-2 and V is TRBV5-4; 8 nucleotides line up with TRBD2. CDR1 and CDR2 from the germline V gene are SGHNT and YYREEE (reference sequence). The CDR3 loop spans 15 amino acids. Losses at the gene ends were 4 bases for V and 5 bases for J; bases not matched to a gene: 7. The CDR3 DNA is TGTGCCAGCAGCCCGGACGGGGGGGGGACCGGGGAGCTGTTTTTT. The encoded protein is CASSPDGGGTGELFF. Filled out from reference TRBV5-4 and TRBJ2-2, the complete variable domain reads ETGVTQSPTHLIKTRGQQVTLRCSSQSGHNTVSWYQQALGQGPQFIFQYYREEENGRGNFPPRFSGLQFPNYSSELNVNALELDDSALYLCASSPDGGGTGELFFGEGSRLTVL.